This section outlines one T cell receptor (beta chain) sequence together with its context. Its specificity is unknown. Relative to the germline gene, one junction end is altered; a read error may explain this. Healthy individuals of Caucasian origin from Russia, aged roughly 6 to 100, served as donors. The source of the sample is a study of blood T cells in healthy people across ages. General study points: Among long-lived donors, naive CD4+ cells were more numerous and diversity higher than in aged donors.

Germline loops: CDR1 MNHNS, CDR2 SASEGT. The CDR3 covers 15 residues. The second PCR ran roughly 7 to 11 cycles with a sample-barcoded 5' primer and J-beta primers. Individual samples furnished no less than 3 million CDR3-containing paired-end reads apiece. MiXCR was run by TCRdb on the 5' RACE reads, yielding one entry per CDR3 protein. The top ten clones hold over 35% of a sample with about 640,000 distinct CDR3 sequences, about 53% of them seen once. The TCR sequence derives from a man aged 55 to 70 in good health. The V gene is TRBV6-1, the J gene TRBJ2-5, with TRBD1 matching 7 bases. Sequenced: blood. The CDR3 DNA follows: TGTGTCAGCAGTCTGATGGGACAGACCCAAGAGACCCAGTACTTC. This codes for CVSSLMGQTQETQYF.